This TCR beta chain emerged from a study of beta chain features in type 1 diabetes. Whole-study results and caveats: TCRB CDR3s from Type 1 diabetes patients were moderately but significantly shorter in all four CD4+ subsets. Compared to healthy donors, patients appeared to have naive, central memory and Treg TCRB repertoires that were more alike. VDJ junctions from patients with type 1 diabetes contained fewer insertions and more deletions.

The CDR3 consists of 17 residues. CDR1 SGHTA and CDR2 FQGNSA come from the germline V gene. V shed 3 bases, J shed 4 bases, and the junction held 9 bases outside the gene matches. cDNA synthesis used the whole RNA isolate, giving expressed TCRB sequences. Measured with immunoSEQ multiplex PCR; TCRdb has only the in-frame clones, and not every one. The data show some 640,000 clones, with roughly 13% seen just once and 0.035% to 0.04% held by the top ten. This clone was seen just once. The antigen remains undetermined. Each donor gave one heparinised blood draw averaging roughly 120 mL. Sorting based on CD45RO/CCR7/CD25/CD127/CD95/CD27 separated CD4+ naive, central memory, regulatory and stem cell-like memory cells.

The sequencing input was naive CD4+ T cells from blood. This chain joins TRBV7-2 and TRBJ2-2, with 9 bases that match TRBD2. This receptor was identified in a man between 18 and 35 years old with type 1 diabetes. CDR3 coding DNA: TGTGCCAGCAGCTTCCGACAGCGGGAGGTAGTCACCGGGGAGCTGTTTTTT. This gives the protein CASSFRQREVVTGELFF.